What follows is one T cell receptor beta chain and its context. Its cognate antigen is unknown. These data come from a study of vaccination and CD4 T cells after COVID-19. About the study: Median time from COVID diagnosis to post-COVID sampling was more than 95 days (35 to 161). Stimuli were overlapping spike peptide pools of SARS-CoV-2 and three common cold coronaviruses (HCoV-NL63, HCoV-OC43, HCoV-229E).

Cultured CD4+ T cell DNA was sequenced using the Oncomine TCR Beta short-read assay. TCRdb fed the PCR reads into MiXCR, producing one record per CDR3 protein. Of roughly 14,000 distinct CDR3 sequences detected, around 21% appear once; the ten largest clones hold 12% to 15%. Treatment: roughly 10-day PBMC culture with coronavirus spike peptide pools or control peptides (ViraFEST assay). ViraFEST expanded antigen-specific T cells with peptide pools, then sequenced TCRs. Overall study findings and caveats: A median of around 86% of reactive clones, in convalescent patients, became evident only post-vaccination.

CDR3 length: 15 residues. Germline V gives CDR1 MNHEY, CDR2 SVGAGI. V trimming: 0 bases; J trimming: 12 bases; junction bases outside the gene matches: 8. The source is a human donor with COVID-19. The sample comprised cultured CD4+ T cells from blood. The genes are TRBV6-5 and TRBJ2-1, with 10 nucleotides matching TRBD1. CDR3 loop: CASSYSVRTGGLQFF. CDR3 sequence (DNA): TGTGCCAGCAGTTACTCTGTAAGGACAGGGGGTCTGCAGTTCTTC.